The next 6 T cell receptor beta chains were all read from a single sample in a study of beta chain features in type 1 diabetes. What was sequenced were expressed TCRB transcripts, since all of the isolated RNA had been reverse transcribed. Assay: immunoSEQ multiplex PCR; the TCRdb copy retains only in-frame clones and omits some. The sample holds 600,000 to 650,000 clones, 15% to 17% seen once. What was sequenced was naive CD4+ T cells from blood. The receptor set was obtained from a man between 18 and 29 years old in good health.

V and J are TRBV27 and TRBJ1-5; 7 bases fit TRBD1. The CDR3 is 13 residues long. Trimming removed 3 bases from V and 10 bases from J; junction bases left unmatched: 6. Germline values: CDR1 MNHEY, CDR2 SMNVEV (reference sequence). CDR3 region: CASSLNRGRPQHF. DNA for the CDR3: TGTGCCAGCAGTTTGAACAGGGGCCGCCCCCAGCATTTT.

J is TRBJ2-7 and V is TRBV7-9; D unclear. Trimming pared 2 bases from V and 4 bases from J, leaving 15 bases between. Germline V CDR1 and CDR2: SEHNR, FQNEAQ (reference sequence). The CDR3 runs to 15 residues. CDR3 region: CASSLLGSVPYEQYF. DNA of the CDR3: TGTGCCAGCAGCTTACTGGGGTCGGTCCCTTACGAGCAGTACTTC.

A few counts support this clone. The CDR3 coding sequence is TGTGCCAGCAGCCCTCAACCCACCGGGGAGCTGTTTTTT. It yields the protein CASSPQPTGELFF. The chain is built from TRBV9 and TRBJ2-2; no reliable D call. CDR3 size: 13 residues. Trimming took off 4 bases at V and 4 bases at J, with 8 bases between the two ends. Germline V gene lookup returns CDR1 SGDLS and CDR2 YYNGEE. Drawing the rest from reference TRBV9 and TRBJ2-2, the complete variable domain is DSGVTQTPKHLITATGQRVTLRCSPRSGDLSVYWYQQSLDQGLQFLIQYYNGEERAKGNILERFSAQQFPDLHSELNLSSLELGDSALYFCASSPQPTGELFFGEGSRLTVL.

This clone came up a few times. The J gene is TRBJ2-4, the V gene TRBV9; 7 positions match TRBD1. V was pared by 4 bases and J by 5 bases, with 12 bases of the junction left unmatched. CDR3 length equals 16 residues. CDR1 SGDLS and CDR2 YYNGEE come from the germline V gene. CDR3 sequence reads: CASSLTPQGTQNIQYF. The CDR3 DNA sequence: TGTGCCAGCAGCTTAACCCCACAGGGGACCCAAAACATTCAGTACTTC.

This clone came up a few times. This chain joins TRBV7-2 and TRBJ1-2, with D unresolved. CDR1 and CDR2 from the germline V gene are SGHTA and FQGNSA. The CDR3 sequence is 13 residues long. The germline V and J ends were trimmed by 3 bases and 3 bases, with 8 bases remaining between them. The DNA for the CDR3 is TGTGCCAGCAGCTTGGGGAGTCACTATGGCTACACCTTC. Amino acids: CASSLGSHYGYTF.

The V call is TRBV5-1, the J call TRBJ1-2, with D perhaps TRBD1 (5 bases). The ends were cut back, 2 bases at V and 4 bases at J, with 15 bases in the middle. This CDR3 has 15 residues. Germline V lookup: CDR1 SGHRS, CDR2 YFSETQ. The CDR3 loop is CASSLGPGRSYGYTF. CDR3 DNA: TGCGCCAGCAGCTTAGGCCCGGGACGAAGCTATGGCTACACCTTC.